What follows are 25 T cell receptor beta chains derived from one specimen sequenced in a study of glioma-infiltrating T cells (dated by TCRdb to about 2016). For sequencing, an Illumina MiSeq was employed. TCR alpha and beta CDR3 regions were amplified with the iRepertoire nested amplicon-rescue multiplex PCR (arm-PCR) platform from RNA. The public reads were quality trimmed at Q25 with fastp and then assembled into clones with MiXCR by TCRdb, keeping productive beta chains. CDR3 protein sequences are deduplicated, and each keeps its most common genes and DNA. The sample table contains fewer than 500,000 distinct CDR3 sequences; only one count was recorded for roughly two fifths of them. The top ten clones comprise 12% of the sample. The source material was glioma tissue, nonneoplastic brain tissue, or PBMCs (not recorded which). The receptors were gathered from a human donor with low-grade glioma or glioblastoma, undergoing nonglioma brain surgery, or in good health (not recorded which).

The V gene is TRBV7-9, the J gene TRBJ1-3; the D is unclear. V lost 5 bases, J lost 8 bases, and 16 bases lay in between. The CDR3 has 14 amino acids. Germline-derived CDR1 and CDR2 are SEHNR and FQNEAQ (reference sequence). The CDR3 is CASSRSSPQDTIYF. The CDR3 DNA reads as TGTGCCAGCAGCCGATCTTCCCCCCAGGACACCATATATTTT. Based on the CDR3 plus reference TRBV7-9 and TRBJ1-3, the full variable domain is DTGVSQNPRHKITKRGQNVTFRCDPISEHNRLYWYRQTLGQGPEFLTYFQNEAQLEKSRLLSDRFSAERPKGSFSTLEIQRTEQGDSAMYLCASSRSSPQDTIYFGEGSWLTVV.

This clonotype was found a few times. This sequence joins TRBV28 and TRBJ1-2; possibly TRBD1 for D (5 bases). Germline V gives CDR1 MDHEN, CDR2 SYDVKM. Between the trimmed V and J ends, which lost 6 bases and 4 bases, there was a span of 12 bases. This CDR3 is 13 amino acids long. CDR3 sequence: CASSRDSPYGYTF. Here the CDR3 DNA reads TGTGCCAGCAGCCGTGACAGCCCCTATGGCTACACCTTC.

A few counts support this clonotype. The chain carries TRBV29-1 and TRBJ2-3, with TRBD2 identical over 7 bases. Germline lookup yields CDR1 SQVTM and CDR2 ANQGSEA. Trimming removed 7 bases from V and 3 bases from J; junction bases left unmatched: 10. The CDR3 totals 14 residues. In DNA, the CDR3 is TGCAGCGGGGGGGGAGGAGGCGAAACAGATACGCAGTATTTT. Protein sequence: CSGGGGGETDTQYF.

The chain is built from TRBV29-1 and TRBJ1-1; 7 nucleotides agree with TRBD1. CDR3 length: 15 residues. V gave up 6 bases and J gave up 0 bases; unmatched junction bases: 10. Germline assignment: CDR1 SQVTM and CDR2 ANQGSEA. The DNA of the CDR3 is TGCAGCGTCACTTTGACAGGGCAGATGAACACTGAAGCTTTCTTT. Translating it yields CSVTLTGQMNTEAFF. Drawing the rest from reference TRBV29-1 and TRBJ1-1, the complete variable domain is SAVISQKPSRDICQRGTSLTIQCQVDSQVTMMFWYRQQPGQSLTLIATANQGSEATYESGFVIDKFPISRPNLTFSTLTVSNMSPEDSSIYLCSVTLTGQMNTEAFFGQGTRLTVV.

Details on this clonotype: Relative to the germline gene, one junction end is altered; a read error may explain this. This chain uses TRBV27 with TRBJ2-1; D not certain. This CDR3 is 16 amino acids long. The germline CDR1 and CDR2 sequences are MNHEY and SMNVEV (reference sequence). The CDR3 nucleotides read TGTGCCAGCAGCTTCATTTCGTTTAACTCCTACAGTGAGCAGTTATTC. This gives the protein CASSFISFNSYSEQLF.

Concerning this clonotype itself: An end of the junction does not agree with germline; a read error may underlie this. The V call is TRBV20-1, the J call TRBJ1-6, with 7 nucleotides matching TRBD1. The germline CDR1 and CDR2 sequences are DFQATT and SNEGSKA (reference sequence). CDR3 length: 16 amino acids. The CDR3: CSPRGQSISYNSPLHF. In DNA form, the CDR3 reads TGCAGTCCTAGGGGGCAGTCTATCTCCTATAATTCACCCCTCCACTTT.

V and J are TRBV27 and TRBJ2-7; 9 bases line up with TRBD1. Germline CDR1 MNHEY, CDR2 SMNVEV (reference sequence). Trimming at V came to 10 bases and at J to 8 bases, leaving 15 bases not matched to a gene. This CDR3 comprises 14 residues. The CDR3 sequence: CANRRGGQGYKQYF. The CDR3 DNA follows: TGTGCCAACAGAAGGGGGGGACAGGGTTACAAGCAGTACTTC.

This clonotype was picked up many times. The chain is built from TRBV6-1 and TRBJ1-5, with D perhaps TRBD1 (5 bases). V was trimmed by 6 bases and J by 0 bases, leaving 12 bases between them. The CDR3 spans 15 residues. Germline V lookup: CDR1 MNHNS, CDR2 SASEGT. The CDR3 DNA reads as TGTGCCAGCAGAGTAACAGGAGTTAGCAATCAGCCCCAGCATTTT. Translating it yields CASRVTGVSNQPQHF.

For this clonotype: A much more abundant neighbour one base away suggests this may be a read error. The V call is TRBV6-2 or TRBV6-3, the J call TRBJ2-7; TRBD1 matches 7 bases. CDR1 MNHEY and CDR2 SVGEGT come from the germline V gene. The CDR3 has 13 residues. V gave up 9 bases and J gave up 5 bases; unmatched junction bases: 10. The CDR3 loop is CASKGQANNEQYF. CDR3 coding DNA: TGTGCCAGTAAAGGACAGGCTAACAACGAGCAGTACTTC.

Only a few counts were recorded for this clonotype. The V and J genes are TRBV28 and TRBJ1-5; D unresolved. V dropped 3 bases and J dropped 4 bases, with 16 bases sitting between them. Germline assignment: CDR1 MDHEN and CDR2 SYDVKM. This CDR3 is 16 amino acids long. The CDR3 bases are TGTGCCAGCAGTTTTGGGGTCGGGCGGGGAAATCAGCCCCAGCATTTT. Translation gives CASSFGVGRGNQPQHF.

The table lists this clonotype with a few counts. This may be a read error: a much more frequent sequence differs by one nucleotide. The chain couples TRBV27 to TRBJ2-7, with unresolved D. CDR1 and CDR2 from the germline V gene are MNHEY and SMNVEV (reference sequence). The CDR3 has 18 residues. Trimming took off 1 base at V and 3 bases at J, with 22 bases between the two ends. CDR3 DNA: TGTGCCAGCAGTTTATACCCCCCCAACATCGTACTCCGCTACGAGCAGTACTTC. Translating gives CASSLYPPNIVLRYEQYF.

This clonotype was counted only a few times. The chain is built from TRBV2 and TRBJ1-5; D remains ambiguous. This CDR3 contains 12 residues. V lost 1 base, J lost 6 bases, and 4 bases lay in between. CDR1 is SNHLY, CDR2 FYNNEI, per germline. The CDR3 bases are TGTGCCAGCAGTGAAGGGCGTCAGCCCCAGCATTTT. It translates to CASSEGRQPQHF.

The J gene is TRBJ1-5, the V gene TRBV24-1, with D uncertain. Germline V gene data show CDR1 as KGHDR and CDR2 as SFDVKD. V lost 1 base, J lost 8 bases, and 5 bases lay in between. There are 12 residues in the CDR3. Here the CDR3 DNA reads TGTGCCACCAGTGATTTTGAAAAGCCCCAGCATTTT. Translating it yields CATSDFEKPQHF.

A few counts support this clonotype. V is TRBV12-3 or TRBV12-4 and J is TRBJ1-6; D perhaps matches TRBD1 (5 bases). The V and J ends lost 6 bases and 7 bases respectively, with 13 bases between them. There are 14 residues in the CDR3. In DNA form, the CDR3 reads TGTGCCAGCAGCCCGGTTGGGGGGAATTCACCCCTCCACTTT. Amino acids: CASSPVGGNSPLHF.

Regarding this clonotype: Compared with germline, one end of the junction differs, possibly owing to a read error. The chain carries TRBV6-6 and TRBJ1-1; D remains ambiguous. The CDR3 runs to 12 residues. Germline values: CDR1 MNHNY, CDR2 SVGAGI (reference sequence). Here the CDR3 DNA reads TGTGCCGGCAGTCTACGCGGCACTGAAGCTTTCTTT. Translated, it gives CAGSLRGTEAFF.

The chain has TRBV4-3 and TRBJ2-7, with 8 bases matching TRBD2. The CDR3 is 15 residues long. The germline gives CDR1 LGHNA, CDR2 YSLEER. The V and J ends lost 1 base and 7 bases, in that order; junction bases with no gene match: 9. The CDR3 sequence: CASSQAREGGWEQYF. DNA for the CDR3: TGCGCCAGCAGCCAAGCCCGGGAGGGTGGTTGGGAGCAGTACTTC.

As regards this clonotype: A much larger clone lies one base from this, so it may be a read error. This rearrangement joins TRBV28 to TRBJ2-5; tentatively, D is TRBD1 (6 bases). The CDR3 is 14 amino acids. V lost 9 bases and J lost 0, with 14 bases in between. The germline gives CDR1 MDHEN, CDR2 SYDVKM. CDR3 sequence reads: CARSPGTHQETQYF. CDR3 nucleotide sequence: TGTGCCAGAAGTCCTGGGACACACCAAGAGACCCAGTACTTC.

This clonotype was found a few times. V is TRBV19 and J is TRBJ2-5; the match to TRBD1 covers 8 bases. Matching the DNA end better, TRBJ2-7 makes the J call doubtful. The CDR3 runs to 17 residues. Germline values: CDR1 LNHDA, CDR2 SQIVND (reference sequence). CDR3 region: CASSRAGGYTSSYEQYF. CDR3 nucleotide sequence: TGTGCCAGTAGTCGCGCAGGGGGCTATACGTCGAGCTACGAGCAGTACTTC.

Turning to this clonotype: Sequence at one end of the junction differs from germline and may be a read error. The chain links TRBV7-9 to TRBJ1-1; D might be TRBD1 (6 bases). CDR3 length equals 15 residues. The germline V gene encodes CDR1 SEHNR and CDR2 FQNEAQ (reference sequence). In DNA, the CDR3 is TGTGCCAGCAGCCGGCTTAATACAGGGAACATTGAAGCTTTCTTT. Translation gives CASSRLNTGNIEAFF.

This rearrangement joins TRBV28 to TRBJ2-1, with D hard to call. This CDR3 spans 13 amino acids. Trimming left V 8 bases short and J 3 bases short, with 11 bases between. Germline values: CDR1 MDHEN, CDR2 SYDVKM. The CDR3 DNA reads as TGTGCCAGCCTCAGGAACTACTACAATGAGCAGTTCTTC. Amino acid sequence: CASLRNYYNEQFF.

The V and J genes are TRBV12-3 or TRBV12-4 and TRBJ1-1, with no clear D. V was cut by 4 bases and J by 0 bases, with 9 bases left in between. There are 14 residues in the CDR3. The CDR3 reads CASSWTVMNTEAFF. The CDR3 coding sequence is TGTGCCAGCAGTTGGACGGTTATGAACACTGAAGCTTTCTTT.

V gene TRBV25-1 combines with J gene TRBJ1-1; TRBD1 matches 9 bases. Looked up from germline, CDR1 is MGHDK and CDR2 is SYGVNS. J lost 0 bases, V lost 6 bases, and 11 bases had no gene match. This CDR3 is built from 17 residues. The CDR3: CASSLAVGQGLNTEAFF. The CDR3, as DNA: TGTGCCAGCAGCCTAGCAGTGGGACAGGGACTGAACACTGAAGCTTTCTTT.

The DNA of the CDR3 is TGCAGTGCTAGCGGGGACATCTATGGCTACACCTTC. It is translated as CSASGDIYGYTF. The chain combines TRBV20-1 with TRBJ1-2, with a weak D call TRBD1 (6 bases). The CDR3 spans 12 residues. Germline V CDR1 and CDR2: DFQATT, SNEGSKA (reference sequence). V lost 3 bases and J lost 4, with 9 bases in between.

Comments on this clonotype: An end of the junction differs from the germline gene, which may be a read error. V is TRBV27 and J is TRBJ1-1; D perhaps matches TRBD1 (5 bases). The CDR3 consists of 14 residues. In germline, CDR1 is MNHEY, CDR2 SMNVEV (reference sequence). The CDR3 sequence is CASSEGPGNTKAFF. CDR3 nucleotides: TGTGCCAGCAGTGAGGGACCCGGGAACACTAAAGCTTTCTTT.

This clonotype was found a few times. CDR3 sequence reads: CASSPLRDRAGNQPQHF. The CDR3 DNA sequence: TGTGCCAGCAGTCCGCTCCGGGACAGGGCGGGCAATCAGCCCCAGCATTTT. The chain carries TRBV28 and TRBJ1-5; 9 bases fit TRBD1. This CDR3 has 17 amino acids. CDR1 MDHEN and CDR2 SYDVKM come from the germline V gene. The V and J ends lost 5 bases and 2 bases, in that order; junction bases with no gene match: 10. Together with reference TRBV28 and TRBJ1-5, the CDR3 gives the full variable domain: DVKVTQSSRYLVKRTGEKVFLECVQDMDHENMFWYRQDPGLGLRLIYFSYDVKMKEKGDIPEGYSVSREKKERFSLILESASTNQTSMYLCASSPLRDRAGNQPQHFGDGTRLSIL.